Each of the 24 T cell receptor beta chains below was sequenced from the same sample in a study of identifying expanded T cells in peripheral blood. TCRdb keeps only in-frame clones here, not all; method: immunoSEQ multiplex PCR. The sample carries some 130,000 clones, 80% to 90% recorded once. Sequenced: blood. The receptors were gathered from a person aged 18 to 75 in good health.

J is TRBJ2-1 and V is TRBV9; TRBD2 matches at 7 bases. Germline-derived CDR1 and CDR2 are SGDLS and YYNGEE. The CDR3 extends over 15 amino acids. The trim removed 0 bases at V and 8 bases at J, leaving 8 bases unmatched. As DNA, the CDR3 is TGTGCCAGCAGCGTAGTTCTCGGGGGGATGGATGAGCAGTTCTTC. Encoded protein: CASSVVLGGMDEQFF.

With regard to this clone: The sample has other DNA sequences that encode this CDR3 too. The chain carries TRBV7-2 and TRBJ1-2, with TRBD1 identical over 7 bases. J lost 4 bases, V lost 1 base, and 3 bases had no gene match. The germline CDR1 and CDR2 sequences are SGHTA and FQGNSA. CDR3 length: 14 amino acids. In nucleotides, the CDR3 is TGTGCCAGCAGCTTAGATCCAGGGGGCTATGGCTACACCTTC. Residues: CASSLDPGGYGYTF.

V usage is TRBV7-8 and J usage is TRBJ1-1; TRBD1 aligns across 7 bases. Trimming took 6 bases from V and 0 from J; bases not matched to a gene: 4. The CDR3 sequence is 14 residues long. Germline values: CDR1 SGHVS, CDR2 FQNEAQ. The CDR3 loop reads CASRSGTVNTEAFF. The CDR3 DNA reads as TGTGCCAGCAGATCCGGGACAGTGAACACTGAAGCTTTCTTT.

The CDR3 coding sequence is TGTGCCAGCAAGGACCGCGGGGAGACCCAGTACTTC. Translating it yields CASKDRGETQYF. The rearrangement joins TRBV2 to TRBJ2-5; possible D gene TRBD2, 5 bases. This CDR3 has 12 amino acids. The germline V and J ends were trimmed by 7 bases and 5 bases, with 11 bases remaining between them. CDR1 and CDR2 (germline): SNHLY, FYNNEI. The full variable domain, in which reference TRBV2 and TRBJ2-5 provide the parts outside the CDR3, is EPEVTQTPSHQVTQMGQEVILRCVPISNHLYFYWYRQILGQKVEFLVSFYNNEISEKSEIFDDQFSVERPDGSNFTLKIRSTKLEDSAMYFCASKDRGETQYFGPGTRLLVL.

The J gene is TRBJ1-2, the V gene TRBV19; 9 bases agree with TRBD1. Per germline, CDR1 LNHDA and CDR2 SQIVND (reference sequence). The trim removed 4 bases at V and 8 bases at J, leaving 11 bases unmatched. The CDR3 spans 15 residues. CDR3 residues: CASSKPPDRGSGYTF. CDR3 bases: TGTGCCAGTAGTAAACCACCTGACAGGGGGAGCGGCTACACCTTC.

The chain employs TRBV28 and TRBJ2-1; 7 nucleotides match TRBD2. The ends lost 5 bases at V and 3 bases at J; junction bases unmatched: 10. Looked up from germline, CDR1 is MDHEN and CDR2 is SYDVKM. The CDR3 contains 16 residues. CDR3 coding DNA: TGTGCCAGCAGTCCCCCCGCTAGCGGATACTACAATGAGCAGTTCTTC. Amino acid sequence: CASSPPASGYYNEQFF. The whole variable domain, filled in from reference TRBV28 and TRBJ2-1, reads DVKVTQSSRYLVKRTGEKVFLECVQDMDHENMFWYRQDPGLGLRLIYFSYDVKMKEKGDIPEGYSVSREKKERFSLILESASTNQTSMYLCASSPPASGYYNEQFFGPGTRLTVL.

The chain is built from TRBV7-2 and TRBJ2-2; the match to TRBD1 covers 9 bases. V shed 0 bases and J 6 bases; nucleotides not matched to a gene: 2. Germline loops: CDR1 SGHTA, CDR2 FQGNSA. The CDR3 has 15 amino acids. The CDR3 region has the DNA TGTGCCAGCAGCTTAGCGGGACAGGGCGCCGGGGAGCTGTTTTTT. This translates into CASSLAGQGAGELFF.

The chain carries TRBV29-1 and TRBJ2-5; 9 bases match TRBD1. The ends lost 1 base at V and 2 bases at J; junction bases unmatched: 2. The CDR3 has 14 residues. The V gene's germline CDR1 is SQVTM and CDR2 ANQGSEA. The CDR3 DNA sequence: TGCAGCGTTGAAGGACAGGGGGGACAAGAGACCCAGTACTTC. Its protein product is CSVEGQGGQETQYF.

The J gene is TRBJ2-7, the V gene TRBV2; 8 bases fit TRBD1. This CDR3 has 14 residues. The V gene's germline CDR1 is SNHLY and CDR2 FYNNEI. The V gene end was trimmed by 8 bases and the J gene end by 3 bases; junction bases not matched to a gene: 9. The CDR3 is CASDPTGQGYEQYF. DNA of the CDR3: TGTGCCAGCGACCCTACAGGACAGGGCTACGAGCAGTACTTC.

The rearrangement uses TRBV10-3 and TRBJ2-1, with 8 bases matching TRBD2. After removal of 1 base from V and 5 bases from J, the junction contained 7 bases not matched to a gene. There are 16 residues in the CDR3. The germline gives CDR1 ENHRY, CDR2 SYGVKD. The CDR3 loop reads CAISEFRTSQHNEQFF. In nucleotides, the CDR3 is TGTGCCATCAGTGAGTTCCGGACTAGCCAACACAATGAGCAGTTCTTC.

The chain combines TRBV6-5 with TRBJ1-1; D possibly corresponds to TRBD1 (5 bases). Germline V gene data show CDR1 as MNHEY and CDR2 as SVGAGI. CDR3 length: 16 amino acids. V was shortened by 2 bases and J by 5 bases, with 18 bases between the two germline ends. The CDR3 spells CASSYGSWVGGTEAFF. In nucleotides, the CDR3 is TGTGCCAGCAGTTACGGTTCTTGGGTGGGGGGGACTGAAGCTTTCTTT.

Relative to its sample, this clone is medium-sized (0.01 to 0.1%). This chain connects TRBV7-2 to TRBJ2-7, with D tentatively TRBD1 or TRBD2 (5 bases each). The CDR3 sequence is 14 residues long. Trimming took 7 bases from V and 3 from J, leaving 16 bases between them. The germline gives CDR1 SGHTA, CDR2 FQGNSA. For the CDR3, the DNA is TGTGCCAGCACCGTGCCGGGGCTTAGCTACGAGCAGTACTTC. Protein: CASTVPGLSYEQYF.

This clone was seen more than once but under ten times. The chain carries TRBV4-2 and TRBJ2-3; no clear D gene. The germline V and J ends were trimmed by 4 bases and 5 bases, with 13 bases remaining between them. Germline CDR1 and CDR2: LGHNA and YNFKEQ. This CDR3 spans 14 amino acids. The CDR3 here is CASSPEGVGDTQYF. Written as DNA, the CDR3 is TGTGCCAGCAGCCCGGAAGGCGTGGGAGATACGCAGTATTTT.

V and J are TRBV5-6 and TRBJ2-7; a possible D gene is TRBD1 (6 bases). The V gene's germline CDR1 is SGHDT and CDR2 YYEEEE. V lost 4 bases and J lost 6, with 14 bases in between. This CDR3 is 13 amino acids long. This CDR3 reads CASSLRQVREQYF. The CDR3 DNA follows: TGTGCCAGCAGCCTGCGACAGGTTCGCGAGCAGTACTTC.

This clone was seen once. The CDR3 spells CASRKDRITDTQYF. Written as DNA, the CDR3 is TGTGCCAGCAGAAAGGACCGAATCACAGATACGCAGTATTTT. The chain links TRBV2 to TRBJ2-3; D uncertain. Per germline, CDR1 SNHLY and CDR2 FYNNEI. Trimming left V 6 bases short and J 2 bases short, with 12 bases between. The CDR3 runs to 14 residues.

The chain links TRBV7-2 to TRBJ2-7; tentatively, D is TRBD1 (5 bases). CDR1 SGHTA and CDR2 FQGNSA come from the germline V gene. The CDR3 is 14 amino acids. The germline V and J ends were trimmed by 3 bases and 7 bases, with 16 bases remaining between them. The CDR3 coding sequence is TGTGCCAGCAGCTTGGGCAGGGTCACGCTAGAGCAGTACTTC. This gives the protein CASSLGRVTLEQYF.

The V call is TRBV4-2, the J call TRBJ1-2; 8 positions match TRBD1. The CDR3 extends over 18 amino acids. Germline CDR1 reads LGHNA; CDR2 reads YNFKEQ. Germline trimming cut 0 bases from V and 4 bases from J; bases unmatched to any gene: 13. Here the CDR3 reads CASSQEISGTGPVYGYTF. CDR3 DNA: TGTGCCAGCAGCCAAGAAATATCCGGGACAGGACCCGTCTATGGCTACACCTTC.

This chain connects TRBV2 to TRBJ1-4; D remains ambiguous. The CDR3 totals 14 residues. Germline loops: CDR1 SNHLY, CDR2 FYNNEI. The V gene lost 6 bases and the J gene lost 0 bases, with 8 bases spanning the gap. The CDR3 DNA reads as TGTGCCAGCAGGGGAACCGCAACTAATGAAAAACTGTTTTTT. Translating gives CASRGTATNEKLFF.

This clone was recorded a few times. The chain links TRBV5-1 to TRBJ1-2, with D possibly being TRBD1 (6 bases). Germline CDR1 reads SGHRS; CDR2 reads YFSETQ. Trimming removed 1 base from V and 8 bases from J, with 15 bases in between. This CDR3 is 14 amino acids long. CDR3 DNA: TGCGCCAGCAGCTTGCAGGACAGTCCGGAAGGCTACACCTTC. Protein product: CASSLQDSPEGYTF.

The chain uses TRBV7-9 and TRBJ2-2; D remains ambiguous. V was cut by 6 bases and J by 3 bases, with 8 bases left in between. The CDR3 has 13 amino acids. Per the germline V gene, CDR1 is SEHNR and CDR2 is FQNEAQ (reference sequence). CDR3 sequence: CASSLADTGELFF. The CDR3 nucleotides read TGTGCCAGCAGTTTGGCAGACACCGGGGAGCTGTTTTTT.

The J gene is TRBJ1-4, the V gene TRBV5-6, with D unclear. Trimming removed 2 bases from V and 0 bases from J, with 5 bases in between. Looked up from germline, CDR1 is SGHDT and CDR2 is YYEEEE. This CDR3 has 14 amino acids. The CDR3 here is CASSLLATNEKLFF. For the CDR3, the DNA is TGTGCCAGCAGCTTACTCGCAACTAATGAAAAACTGTTTTTT.

This chain connects TRBV19 to TRBJ1-5; a possible D gene is TRBD1 (5 bases). This CDR3 comprises 15 residues. V gave up 6 bases and J gave up 7 bases, with 19 bases separating them. Germline CDR1 is LNHDA and CDR2 is SQIVND (reference sequence). CDR3 sequence: CASSTWTPASQPQHF. The CDR3 DNA is TGTGCCAGTAGCACCTGGACACCGGCCAGCCAGCCCCAGCATTTT.

V is TRBV21-1 and J is TRBJ2-5; the table names TRBD2, a call not compared with the DNA. TRBV21-1 constitutes a pseudogene. The CDR3 sequence is 14 residues long. CDR3 nucleotide sequence: TGTGCCAGCAGCACCCCCGAGCGGTTAGAGACCCAGTACTTC. Its translation: CASSTPERLETQYF.

The sample holds one count of this clone. The gene calls are TRBV6-1 and TRBJ2-7; D unclear. The CDR3 is made up of 14 amino acids. The V gene lost 4 bases and the J gene lost 7 bases, with 17 bases spanning the gap. Germline loops: CDR1 MNHNS, CDR2 SASEGT. DNA of the CDR3: TGTGCCAGCAGTGCGCCGGCGACCAATTGGGAGCAGTACTTC. This sequence encodes CASSAPATNWEQYF.